This TCR beta chain derives from a study of cytomegalovirus exposure and HLA in healthy donors. Germline CDR1 is SGDLS and CDR2 is YYNGEE. The CDR3 spans 13 residues. The V gene lost 2 bases and the J gene lost 0 bases, with 3 bases spanning the gap. Study-wide findings and caveats: It was shown in a later analysis that HLA-associated TCR beta chains were more clonally expanded than other, equally common chains.

The PCR ran on 60 Vbeta and 13 Jbeta primers. Some clones are missing from TCRdb's copy, which holds only in-frame ones; the method was immunoSEQ multiplex PCR. Of around 100,000 clones in the sample, about 80% were seen once. The donors gave bone marrow, and they were healthy. Regarding this clone: Its antigen is currently unknown.

The sequenced sample was PBMCs. This TCR was sampled from a man between 45 and 60 years old in good health and CMV-seropositive. The chain recombines TRBV9 with TRBJ1-3; D is uncertain. The CDR3 coding sequence is TGTGCCAGCAGCGTGGCCTCTGGAAACACCATATATTTT. It yields the protein CASSVASGNTIYF.